This TCR beta chain appears in the sequencing data of a study of vaccination and CD4 T cells after COVID-19. Study context: Participants received two doses of either BNT162b2 or mRNA-1273 vaccine. Stimulation of the cells used overlapping spike peptide pools from SARS-CoV-2 and from the common cold coronaviruses HCoV-NL63, HCoV-OC43 and HCoV-229E.

General study results and limits: Median numbers of SARS-CoV-2-reactive clonotypes increased from around 20 to 38 (not a significant change).

The Oncomine TCR Beta short-read assay was applied to DNA of cultured CD4+ T cells. Using the QIAamp micro DNA kit, genomic DNA was extracted from the CD4+ T cells that had been cultured. MiXCR, run by TCRdb on the PCR reads, gives a single entry per CDR3 protein. Of around 7,100 distinct CDR3 sequences listed, about a third are singletons. The sample's treatment: roughly ten-day PBMC culture with coronavirus spike peptide pools or control peptides (ViraFEST assay). From the unexposed donor, CD4+ T cells were collected ahead of the COVID-19 pandemic (2011-2018). IL-2 at around 9.4 IU/ml and peptide pools at roughly 9.1 ug/ml were added to PBMCs cultured at a few million per well. This clonotype was counted a few times. The antigen is undetermined. Sample: CD4+ T cells from blood, cultured in vitro. This sequence originates from a human donor in good health.

CDR3: CASSLSRTGGRKTQYF. The CDR3 DNA is TGTGCCAGCAGTTTATCCCGGACAGGGGGCCGAAAGACCCAGTACTTC. The rearrangement uses TRBV27 and TRBJ2-5; 11 nucleotides agree with TRBD1. The CDR3 covers 16 residues. The ends lost 0 bases at V and 6 bases at J; junction bases unmatched: 6. CDR1 and CDR2 from the germline V gene are MNHEY and SMNVEV (reference sequence).